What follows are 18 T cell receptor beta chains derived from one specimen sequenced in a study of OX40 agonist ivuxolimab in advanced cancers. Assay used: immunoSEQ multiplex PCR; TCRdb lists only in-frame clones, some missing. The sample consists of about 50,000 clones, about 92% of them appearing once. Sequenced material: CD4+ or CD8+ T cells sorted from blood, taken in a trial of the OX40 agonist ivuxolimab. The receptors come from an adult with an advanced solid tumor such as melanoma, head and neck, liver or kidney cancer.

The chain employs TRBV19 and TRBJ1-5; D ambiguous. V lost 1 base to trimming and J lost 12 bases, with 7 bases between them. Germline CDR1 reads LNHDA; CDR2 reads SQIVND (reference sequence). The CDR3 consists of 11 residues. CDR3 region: CASSIGTDQHF. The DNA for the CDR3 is TGTGCCAGTAGTATAGGAACCGACCAGCATTTT.

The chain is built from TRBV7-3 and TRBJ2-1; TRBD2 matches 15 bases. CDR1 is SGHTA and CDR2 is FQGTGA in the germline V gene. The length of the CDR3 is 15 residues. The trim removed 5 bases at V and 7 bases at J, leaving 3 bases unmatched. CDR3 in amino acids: CASSQGLAGGNEQFF. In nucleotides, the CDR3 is TGTGCCAGCAGCCAGGGACTAGCGGGAGGTAATGAGCAGTTCTTC.

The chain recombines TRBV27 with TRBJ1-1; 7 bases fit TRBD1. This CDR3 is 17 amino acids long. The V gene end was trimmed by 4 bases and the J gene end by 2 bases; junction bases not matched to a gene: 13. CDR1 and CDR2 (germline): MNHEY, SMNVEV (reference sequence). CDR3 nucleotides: TGTGCCAGCAGTTCCTTCGCTCTTAGGGGGCGAAACACTGAAGCTTTCTTT. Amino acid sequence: CASSSFALRGRNTEAFF.

CDR3 sequence reads: CASSLYRNEKLFF. CDR3 in DNA: TGTGCCAGCAGCTTATACAGGAATGAAAAACTGTTTTTT. The chain combines TRBV11-2 with TRBJ1-4, with a possible D match to TRBD1 (5 bases). The CDR3 length is 13 residues. Looked up from germline, CDR1 is SGHAT and CDR2 is FQNNGV. The V and J ends lost 2 bases and 5 bases respectively, with 6 bases between them.

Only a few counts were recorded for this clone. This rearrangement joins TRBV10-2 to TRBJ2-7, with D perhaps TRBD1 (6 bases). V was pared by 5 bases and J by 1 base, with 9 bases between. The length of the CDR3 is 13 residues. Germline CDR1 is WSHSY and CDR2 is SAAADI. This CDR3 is CASSPDSSYEQYV. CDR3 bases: TGCGCCAGCAGTCCGGACAGTTCCTACGAGCAGTACGTC.

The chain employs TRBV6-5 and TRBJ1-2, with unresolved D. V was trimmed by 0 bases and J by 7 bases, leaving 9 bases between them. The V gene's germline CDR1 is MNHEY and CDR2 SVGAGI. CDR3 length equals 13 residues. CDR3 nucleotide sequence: TGTGCCAGCAGTTACTCGAGTATGGGTGGCTACACCTTC. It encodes CASSYSSMGGYTF.

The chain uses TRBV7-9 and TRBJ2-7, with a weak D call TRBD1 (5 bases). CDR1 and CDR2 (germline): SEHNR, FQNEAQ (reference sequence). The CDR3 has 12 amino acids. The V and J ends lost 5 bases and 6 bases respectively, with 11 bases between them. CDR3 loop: CASSPDSSEQYF. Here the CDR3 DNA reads TGTGCCAGCAGCCCCGACAGTTCCGAGCAGTACTTC.

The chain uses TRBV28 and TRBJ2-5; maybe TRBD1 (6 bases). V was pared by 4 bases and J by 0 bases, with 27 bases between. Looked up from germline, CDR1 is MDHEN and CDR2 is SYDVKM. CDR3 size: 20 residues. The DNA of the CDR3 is TGTGCCAGCAGTTCCCCTACCCCGACAGGCTTTGCTCGGTACCAAGAGACCCAGTACTTC. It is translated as CASSSPTPTGFARYQETQYF.

CDR3 in DNA: TGCGCCAGCAGCCGACCGTCGGGGGCCACTGAAGCTTTCTTT. This sequence encodes CASSRPSGATEAFF. The chain carries TRBV4-1 and TRBJ1-1; D possibly corresponds to TRBD1 (6 bases). This CDR3 is 14 amino acids long. V was cut by 4 bases and J by 4 bases, with 13 bases left in between. Germline assignment: CDR1 MGHRA and CDR2 YSYEKL.

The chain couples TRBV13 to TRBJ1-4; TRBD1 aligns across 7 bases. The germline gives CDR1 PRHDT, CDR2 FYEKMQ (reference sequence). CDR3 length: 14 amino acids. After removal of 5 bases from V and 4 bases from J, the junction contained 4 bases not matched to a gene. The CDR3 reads CASSPGQNNEKLFF. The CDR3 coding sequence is TGTGCCAGCAGCCCGGGACAGAATAATGAAAAACTGTTTTTT.

CDR3 region: CASSLLGANEQYF. DNA for the CDR3: TGTGCCAGCAGTTTATTGGGGGCCAACGAGCAGTACTTC. The chain joins TRBV28 to TRBJ2-7; weak D call: TRBD1 (6 bases). Trimming stripped 1 base from V and 5 bases from J, with 9 bases between. The CDR3 has 13 residues. Germline CDR1 and CDR2: MDHEN and SYDVKM. The complete variable domain, with remaining parts taken from reference TRBV28 and TRBJ2-7, reads DVKVTQSSRYLVKRTGEKVFLECVQDMDHENMFWYRQDPGLGLRLIYFSYDVKMKEKGDIPEGYSVSREKKERFSLILESASTNQTSMYLCASSLLGANEQYFGPGTRLTVT.

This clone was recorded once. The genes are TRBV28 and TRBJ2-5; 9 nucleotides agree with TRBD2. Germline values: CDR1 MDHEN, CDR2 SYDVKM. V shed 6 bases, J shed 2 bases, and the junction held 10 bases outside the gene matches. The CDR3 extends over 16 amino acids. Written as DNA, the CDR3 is TGTGCCAGCAGATCACAGATTGCGGGGGGGCAAGAGACCCAGTACTTC. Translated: CASRSQIAGGQETQYF.

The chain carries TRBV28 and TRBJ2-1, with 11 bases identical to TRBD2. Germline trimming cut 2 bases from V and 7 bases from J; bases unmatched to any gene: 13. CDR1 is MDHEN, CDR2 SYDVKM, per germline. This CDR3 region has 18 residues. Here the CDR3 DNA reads TGTGCCAGCAGTTTAGGGGAGTCGGGACTAGCGGTTAAAAATGAGCAGTTCTTC. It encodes CASSLGESGLAVKNEQFF. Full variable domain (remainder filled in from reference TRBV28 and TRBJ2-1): DVKVTQSSRYLVKRTGEKVFLECVQDMDHENMFWYRQDPGLGLRLIYFSYDVKMKEKGDIPEGYSVSREKKERFSLILESASTNQTSMYLCASSLGESGLAVKNEQFFGPGTRLTVL.

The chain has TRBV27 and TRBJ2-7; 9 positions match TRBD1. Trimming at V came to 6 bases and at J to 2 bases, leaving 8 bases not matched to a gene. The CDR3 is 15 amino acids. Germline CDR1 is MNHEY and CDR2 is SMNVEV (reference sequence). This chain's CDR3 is CASRPGQGLAYEQYF. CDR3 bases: TGTGCCAGCAGACCGGGACAGGGACTTGCCTACGAGCAGTACTTC.

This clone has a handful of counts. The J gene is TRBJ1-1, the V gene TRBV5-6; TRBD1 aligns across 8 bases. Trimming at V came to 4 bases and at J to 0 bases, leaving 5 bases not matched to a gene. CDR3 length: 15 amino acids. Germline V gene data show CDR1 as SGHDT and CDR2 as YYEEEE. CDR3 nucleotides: TGTGCCAGCAGCGGAGGGACAGGCATGAACACTGAAGCTTTCTTT. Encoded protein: CASSGGTGMNTEAFF. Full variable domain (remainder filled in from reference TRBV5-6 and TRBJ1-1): DAGVTQSPTHLIKTRGQQVTLRCSPKSGHDTVSWYQQALGQGPQFIFQYYEEEERQRGNFPDRFSGHQFPNYSSELNVNALLLGDSALYLCASSGGTGMNTEAFFGQGTRLTVV.

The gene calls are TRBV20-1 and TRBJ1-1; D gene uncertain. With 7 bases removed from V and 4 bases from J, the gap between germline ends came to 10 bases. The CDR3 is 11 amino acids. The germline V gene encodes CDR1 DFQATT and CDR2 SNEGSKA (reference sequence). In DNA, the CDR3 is TGCAGTGTTATCTCGGGCACTGAAGCTTTCTTT. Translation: CSVISGTEAFF.

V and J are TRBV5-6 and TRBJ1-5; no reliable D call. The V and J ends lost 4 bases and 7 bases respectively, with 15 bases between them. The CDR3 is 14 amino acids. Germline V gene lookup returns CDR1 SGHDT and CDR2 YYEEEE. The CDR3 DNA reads TGTGCCAGCAGCCTGGGTGACGGGAGGCAGCCCCAGCATTTT. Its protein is CASSLGDGRQPQHF.

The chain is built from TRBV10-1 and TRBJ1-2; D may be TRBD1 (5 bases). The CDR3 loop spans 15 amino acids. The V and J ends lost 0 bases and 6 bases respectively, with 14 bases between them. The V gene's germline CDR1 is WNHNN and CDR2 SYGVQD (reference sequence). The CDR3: CASSESSTAGHGYTF. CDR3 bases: TGCGCCAGCAGTGAGTCGTCGACAGCCGGGCATGGCTACACCTTC.